The TCR beta chain described here comes from a study of blood T cell repertoires in COVID-19. Overall study context: Sites across the United States, Italy and Spain contributed samples from acute and convalescent COVID-19. Sources were T cells, B-cell-depleted T cells, or PBMCs; the material itself was cDNA or gDNA.

In the original analysis: Estimated nucleated cell counts came from reference gene primer amplification. TCRdb keeps only in-frame clones here, not all; method: immunoSEQ multiplex PCR. That table is the source of V, J and clone size, and D and trimming were worked out from the DNA. The repertoire has a few hundred thousand clones, around 89% of them found once; the top ten carry around 1%. Researchers sorted participants into cohorts using their self-reported clinical history. Trimming stripped 1 base from V and 3 bases from J, with 25 bases between. The CDR3 contains 20 residues. The germline V gene has CDR1 MGHRA and CDR2 YSYEKL.

The sample was PBMCs or T cells enriched from blood (not recorded which). This receptor was identified in a man younger than 35 who had recovered from COVID-19. The chain employs TRBV4-1 and TRBJ1-5; D might be TRBD1 (5 bases). The CDR3 DNA reads TGCGCCAGCAGCCAAGTGGGTCAGGAGGGGCGGATCGAAGCCAATCAGCCCCAGCATTTT. Translating it yields CASSQVGQEGRIEANQPQHF.